The 15 T cell receptor beta chains presented below share a single source sample, sequenced in a study of cytomegalovirus exposure and HLA in healthy donors. A multiplex PCR was run with 60 Vbeta primers and 13 Jbeta primers. Repertoires were generated with immunoSEQ multiplex PCR, while TCRdb's copy carries only in-frame clones and drops some. The sample includes some 120,000 clones, 65% to 75% of them seen just once. Sequencing was done on a sample of PBMCs. The receptor set was obtained from a woman aged 45-65 years in good health and CMV-seropositive.

In its sample, this clone was seen once. The chain carries TRBV29-1 and TRBJ1-2; 8 bases are a match to TRBD1. CDR1 is SQVTM and CDR2 is ANQGSEA in the germline V gene. The CDR3 runs 15 residues. After removal of 0 bases from V and 6 bases from J, the junction contained 9 bases not matched to a gene. DNA for the CDR3: TGCAGCGTTGAAGATAACAGGGGGAGTCGTGATGGCTACACCTTC. This encodes CSVEDNRGSRDGYTF. Supplemented by reference TRBV29-1 and TRBJ1-2, the full variable domain reads SAVISQKPSRDICQRGTSLTIQCQVDSQVTMMFWYRQQPGQSLTLIATANQGSEATYESGFVIDKFPISRPNLTFSTLTVSNMSPEDSSIYLCSVEDNRGSRDGYTFGSGTRLTVV.

This chain connects TRBV9 to TRBJ1-2; D is undetermined. Germline V CDR1 and CDR2: SGDLS, YYNGEE. V lost 4 bases and J 1 base, leaving 8 bases between the germline ends. The CDR3 covers 13 residues. In DNA form, the CDR3 reads TGTGCCAGCAGCCCCCGCGGTAACTATGGCTACACCTTC. Translated, it gives CASSPRGNYGYTF.

V gene TRBV5-1 combines with J gene TRBJ1-1, with TRBD1 matching over 7 bases. Germline V gives CDR1 SGHRS, CDR2 YFSETQ. J lost 5 bases, V lost 4 bases, and 5 bases had no gene match. The length of the CDR3 is 13 residues. The CDR3 nucleotides read TGCGCCAGCAGCGCACAACAGGGGACTGAAGCTTTCTTT. Translation gives CASSAQQGTEAFF.

V is TRBV19 and J is TRBJ2-7; 7 bases are a match to TRBD1. The ends lost 7 bases at V and 6 bases at J; junction bases unmatched: 3. The CDR3 has 11 residues. Germline CDR1 and CDR2: LNHDA and SQIVND (reference sequence). CDR3 DNA: TGTGCCAGTAAAGGACAGGCCGAGCAGTACTTC. Amino acids: CASKGQAEQYF.

This clone was recorded only once. J is TRBJ1-3 and V is TRBV5-6, with D unclear. Germline CDR1 and CDR2: SGHDT and YYEEEE. V lost 0 bases, J lost 4 bases, and 11 bases lay in between. The CDR3 sequence is 15 residues long. The CDR3 sequence: CASSLGWETGNTIYF. The CDR3 DNA reads TGTGCCAGCAGCTTGGGGTGGGAGACCGGAAACACCATATATTTT.

The rearrangement links TRBV7-4 to TRBJ1-5; D gene uncertain. Germline loops: CDR1 SGHVT, CDR2 SQSDAQ. The CDR3 runs 19 residues. The V gene lost 0 bases and the J gene lost 7 bases, with 25 bases spanning the gap. CDR3 loop: CASSLAPNARGVGIQPQHF. DNA of the CDR3: TGTGCCAGCAGCTTAGCGCCAAACGCGCGGGGTGTCGGCATACAGCCCCAGCATTTT.

The V and J genes are TRBV28 and TRBJ2-7; weak D call: TRBD1 (5 bases). The CDR3 has 13 residues. Per germline, CDR1 MDHEN and CDR2 SYDVKM. The V and J ends lost 8 bases and 2 bases respectively, with 13 bases between them. This CDR3 reads CASAPGQAYEQYF. The CDR3 nucleotides read TGTGCCAGCGCGCCAGGGCAGGCCTACGAGCAGTACTTC.

The chain recombines TRBV18 with TRBJ1-2, with TRBD1 matching over 7 bases. Losses at the gene ends were 5 bases for V and 6 bases for J; bases not matched to a gene: 6. The CDR3 is 13 amino acids. In germline, CDR1 is KGHSH, CDR2 LQKENI. CDR3 loop: CASSITGVDGYTF. For the CDR3, the DNA is TGTGCCAGCTCAATAACAGGGGTTGATGGCTACACCTTC.

This sequence joins TRBV4-3 and TRBJ1-3; maybe TRBD1 (6 bases). The CDR3 loop spans 14 amino acids. CDR1 and CDR2 from the germline V gene are LGHNA and YSLEER. Trimming cost V 3 bases and J 0 bases, with 6 bases left between them. The CDR3 region has the DNA TGCGCCAGCAGCCAGGACAGCTCTGGAAACACCATATATTTT. Translating it yields CASSQDSSGNTIYF.

V gene TRBV7-2 combines with J gene TRBJ1-5; the D gene is possibly TRBD1 (5 bases). The CDR3 has 15 amino acids. V lost 3 bases to trimming and J lost 0 bases, with 9 bases between them. Germline CDR1 and CDR2: SGHTA and FQGNSA. CDR3: CASSFFRDSNQPQHF. CDR3 sequence (DNA): TGTGCCAGCAGCTTCTTCAGGGATAGCAATCAGCCCCAGCATTTT.

This clone was counted between two and nine times. The V call is TRBV25-1, the J call TRBJ2-3; D is unresolved. CDR3 length: 16 amino acids. Trimming took off 2 bases at V and 0 bases at J, with 12 bases between the two ends. Germline-derived CDR1 and CDR2 are MGHDK and SYGVNS. The CDR3 reads CASSEGTATSTDTQYF. Written as DNA, the CDR3 is TGTGCCAGCAGTGAAGGCACTGCGACTAGCACAGATACGCAGTATTTT.

This sequence joins TRBV7-2 and TRBJ1-2; maybe TRBD1 (6 bases). V was cut by 5 bases and J by 7 bases, with 14 bases left in between. CDR1 and CDR2 (germline): SGHTA, FQGNSA. This CDR3 has 13 amino acids. The CDR3 region has the DNA TGTGCCAGCAGCCGCTACCCGACAGGTGGCTACACCTTC. It codes for CASSRYPTGGYTF.

This CDR3 reads CASSLPGLHEQFF. In DNA form, the CDR3 reads TGTGCCAGCAGCTTGCCGGGGTTGCATGAGCAGTTCTTC. The chain joins TRBV5-5 to TRBJ2-1; D is perhaps TRBD2 (5 bases). CDR3 length: 13 residues. The V gene lost 1 base and the J gene lost 8 bases, with 10 bases spanning the gap. Germline V lookup: CDR1 SGHKS, CDR2 YYEKEE (reference sequence).

This clone appeared a few times. The V gene is TRBV19, the J gene TRBJ1-2; perhaps TRBD1 as D (6 bases). V was trimmed by 0 bases and J by 7 bases, leaving 21 bases between them. Germline V gene data show CDR1 as LNHDA and CDR2 as SQIVND (reference sequence). This CDR3 spans 17 amino acids. CDR3 nucleotide sequence: TGTGCCAGTAGTATAGAGGGGGCAGAGGCCCTCCTAGGTGGCTACACCTTC. Translating it yields CASSIEGAEALLGGYTF.

The gene calls are TRBV7-9 and TRBJ2-1; D might be TRBD2 (6 bases). The CDR3 consists of 14 residues. Germline CDR1 and CDR2: SEHNR and FQNEAQ (reference sequence). The germline V and J ends were trimmed by 5 bases and 3 bases, with 11 bases remaining between them. DNA for the CDR3: TGTGCCAGCAGCCCATCGGGGGTCTACAATGAGCAGTTCTTC. This encodes CASSPSGVYNEQFF.